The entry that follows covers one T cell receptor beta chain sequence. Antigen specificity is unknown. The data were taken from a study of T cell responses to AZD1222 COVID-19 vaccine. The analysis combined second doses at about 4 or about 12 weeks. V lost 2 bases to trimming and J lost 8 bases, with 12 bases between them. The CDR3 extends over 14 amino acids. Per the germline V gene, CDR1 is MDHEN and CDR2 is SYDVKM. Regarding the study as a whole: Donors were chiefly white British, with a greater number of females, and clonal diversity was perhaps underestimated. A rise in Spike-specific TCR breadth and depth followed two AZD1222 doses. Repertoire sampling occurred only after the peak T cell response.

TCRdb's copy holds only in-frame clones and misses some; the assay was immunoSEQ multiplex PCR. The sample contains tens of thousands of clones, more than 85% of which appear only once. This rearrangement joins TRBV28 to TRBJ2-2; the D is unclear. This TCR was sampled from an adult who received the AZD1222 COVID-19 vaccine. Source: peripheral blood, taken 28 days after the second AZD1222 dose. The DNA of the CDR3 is TGTGCCAGCAGTTTACTAGTGTTATCTGGGGAGCTGTTTTTT. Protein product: CASSLLVLSGELFF.